Detailed here is one TCR beta chain. The antigen it binds to is not known. It has no much larger one-base neighbor in the sample; base qualities were not kept. The source of the sample is a study of blood T cell repertoires in COVID-19 (dated by TCRdb to between 2020 and 2021). Describing the broader study: Collaborator samples came from the United States, Italy and Spain and covered acute and convalescent phases of COVID-19. The prospective study material was composed of cDNA or gDNA derived from T cells, B-cell-depleted T cells, or PBMCs. Deeply sampled blood TCRbeta repertoires from subjects exposed to, actively infected with, or recovered from COVID-19 were included in the dataset. The repertoires were released in a freely available public database intended as a resource for research on the immune response to SARS-CoV-2. Samples came from the ongoing ImmuneRACE study (first 160 participants) plus 1,254 subjects from 6 global collaborators. Sample metadata almost always included a de-identified subject ID, COVID-19 status, age in years and sex. HLA class I and class II types, where available, came from metadata supplied by the sample provider rather than from assay-based typing. Points the paper makes about the study in general: How much clinical and demographic metadata was included differed by source and by participant, and the metadata was provided uncurated.

TCRbeta CDR3 regions were amplified from genomic DNA by means of the immunoSEQ Assay, a bias-controlled multiplex PCR. Under the source paper's analysis protocol: The number of nucleated cells in each sample was estimated by amplification of reference gene primers within the assay. To quantify the absolute abundance of each unique TCRbeta CDR3 rearrangement, sequence reads were collapsed and filtered. Productive Simpson clonality was computed per sample as the square root of Simpson's diversity index over productive rearrangements. Here the immuneACCESS table is served through TCRdb, limited to in-frame sequences with V and J called. Missing clones are a known gap in these copies; in checked studies unresolved V genes cover under half, and the rest lacks a known reason. V and J calls and clone size are copied from that table; D and trimming were computed from the DNA. Recorded for this sample are approximately 270,000 clones; 75% to 90% of them occurred a single time. Roughly 11% of the sample goes to the ten largest clones.

Collaborating institutions collected whole blood in K2EDTA tubes following their own protocols. For TCRbeta analysis, collaborators shipped samples in one of three forms: frozen whole blood, isolated PBMCs, or DNA extracted from either of those sample types. CDR1 SGHNT and CDR2 YYREEE are derived from the germline V gene (reference sequence). Trimming takes 4 bases from V and 0 bases from J, and the germline ends sit 15 bases apart. Taken from cysteine to phenylalanine, the CDR3 has 16 residues. CDR3 DNA is the only sequence kept; it has 48 bases, read in frame from the first base. The V and J segments used are TRBV5-4 and TRBJ2-3; TRBD2 could be the D gene, as 6 bases match. Sequencing input: peripheral blood. The TCR originated in a woman between 65 and 79 years old with acute or convalescent COVID-19. The DNA sequence is TGTGCCAGCAGCCCTACTAGCTCCGCGAGCACAGATACGCAGTATTTT. Its protein is CASSPTSSASTDTQYF.